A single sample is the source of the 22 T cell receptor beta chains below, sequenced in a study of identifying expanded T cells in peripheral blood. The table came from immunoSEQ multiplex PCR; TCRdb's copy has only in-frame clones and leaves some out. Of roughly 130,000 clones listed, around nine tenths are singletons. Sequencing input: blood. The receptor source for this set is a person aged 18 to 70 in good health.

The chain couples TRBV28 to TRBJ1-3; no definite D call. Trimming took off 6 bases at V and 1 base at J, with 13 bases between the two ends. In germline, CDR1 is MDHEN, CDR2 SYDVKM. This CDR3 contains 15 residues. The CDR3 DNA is TGTGCCAGCAGGCCTTTTAGTGATTCTGGAAACACCATATATTTT. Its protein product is CASRPFSDSGNTIYF.

DNA for the CDR3: TGCGCCAGCAACAGTGGGTCGAACACTGAAGCTTTCTTT. It specifies CASNSGSNTEAFF. V and J are TRBV5-1 and TRBJ1-1; D is unresolved. The CDR3 has 13 amino acids. The V end lost 6 bases, the J end lost 1 base, and 10 bases lay between the germline ends. Germline V gives CDR1 SGHRS, CDR2 YFSETQ.

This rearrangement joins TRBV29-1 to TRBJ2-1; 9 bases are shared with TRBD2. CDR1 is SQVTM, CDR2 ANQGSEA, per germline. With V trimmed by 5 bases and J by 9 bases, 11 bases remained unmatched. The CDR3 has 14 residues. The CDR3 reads CSVLTGTSSFEQFF. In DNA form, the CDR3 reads TGCAGCGTTTTAACCGGGACTAGCTCCTTTGAGCAGTTCTTC.

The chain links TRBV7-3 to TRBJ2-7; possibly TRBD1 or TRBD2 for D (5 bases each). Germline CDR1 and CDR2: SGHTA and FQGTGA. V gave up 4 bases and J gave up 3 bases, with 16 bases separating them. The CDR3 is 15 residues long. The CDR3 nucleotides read TGTGCCAGCAGCTCTGACAGCGGTCGGGGCTACGAGCAGTACTTC. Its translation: CASSSDSGRGYEQYF. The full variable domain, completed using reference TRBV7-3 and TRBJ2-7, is GAGVSQTPSNKVTEKGKYVELRCDPISGHTALYWYRQSLGQGPEFLIYFQGTGAADDSGLPNDRFFAVRPEGSVSTLKIQRTERGDSAVYLCASSSDSGRGYEQYFGPGTRLTVT.

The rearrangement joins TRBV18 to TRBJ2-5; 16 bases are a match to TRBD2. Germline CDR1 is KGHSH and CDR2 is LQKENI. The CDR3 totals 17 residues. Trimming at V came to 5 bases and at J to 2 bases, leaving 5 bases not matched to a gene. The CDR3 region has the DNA TGTGCCAGCTCATCGGGACTAGCGGGAGGGATACAAGAGACCCAGTACTTC. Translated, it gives CASSSGLAGGIQETQYF.

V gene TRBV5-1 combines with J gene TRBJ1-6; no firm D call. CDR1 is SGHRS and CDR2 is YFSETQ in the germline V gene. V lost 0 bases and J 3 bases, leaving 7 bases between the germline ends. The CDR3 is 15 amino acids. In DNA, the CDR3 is TGCGCCAGCAGCTTGGATGGTTACTATAATTCACCCCTCCACTTT. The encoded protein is CASSLDGYYNSPLHF.

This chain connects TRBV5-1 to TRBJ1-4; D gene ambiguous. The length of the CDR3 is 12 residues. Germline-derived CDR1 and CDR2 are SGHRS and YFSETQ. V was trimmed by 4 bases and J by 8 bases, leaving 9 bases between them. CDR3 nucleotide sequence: TGCGCCAGCAGCCGAGACGGAGAAAAACTGTTTTTT. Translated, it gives CASSRDGEKLFF.

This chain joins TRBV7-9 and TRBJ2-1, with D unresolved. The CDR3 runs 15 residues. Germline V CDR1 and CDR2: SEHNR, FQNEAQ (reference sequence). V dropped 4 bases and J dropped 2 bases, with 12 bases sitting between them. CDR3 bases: TGTGCCAGCAGCTCGACCAATGAAACCTACAATGAGCAGTTCTTC. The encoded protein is CASSSTNETYNEQFF.

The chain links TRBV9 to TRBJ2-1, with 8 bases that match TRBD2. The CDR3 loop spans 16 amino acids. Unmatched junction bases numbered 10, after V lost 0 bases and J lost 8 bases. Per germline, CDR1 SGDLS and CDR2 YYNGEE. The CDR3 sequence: CASSVDDGRAQDEQFF. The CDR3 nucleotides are TGTGCCAGCAGCGTAGATGACGGGAGGGCCCAGGATGAGCAGTTCTTC.

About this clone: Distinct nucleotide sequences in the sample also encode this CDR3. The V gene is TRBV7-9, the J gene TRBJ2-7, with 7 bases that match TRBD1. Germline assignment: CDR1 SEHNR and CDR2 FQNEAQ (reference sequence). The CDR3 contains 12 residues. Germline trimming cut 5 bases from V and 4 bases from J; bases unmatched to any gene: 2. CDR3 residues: CASSRQGYEQYF. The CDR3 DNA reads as TGTGCCAGCAGCCGACAGGGTTACGAGCAGTACTTC.

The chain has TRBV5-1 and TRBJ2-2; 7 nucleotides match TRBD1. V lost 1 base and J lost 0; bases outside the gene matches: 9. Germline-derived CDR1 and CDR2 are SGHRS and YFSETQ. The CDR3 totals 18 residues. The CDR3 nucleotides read TGCGCCAGCAGCTTGCTTCCAATCAGGGGGACGAACACCGGGGAGCTGTTTTTT. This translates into CASSLLPIRGTNTGELFF.

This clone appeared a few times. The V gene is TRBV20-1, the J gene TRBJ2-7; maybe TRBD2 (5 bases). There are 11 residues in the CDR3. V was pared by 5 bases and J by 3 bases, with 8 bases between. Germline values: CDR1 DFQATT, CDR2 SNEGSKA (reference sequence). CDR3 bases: TGCAGTGCTCCCGGGGACTACGAGCAGTACTTC. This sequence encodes CSAPGDYEQYF.

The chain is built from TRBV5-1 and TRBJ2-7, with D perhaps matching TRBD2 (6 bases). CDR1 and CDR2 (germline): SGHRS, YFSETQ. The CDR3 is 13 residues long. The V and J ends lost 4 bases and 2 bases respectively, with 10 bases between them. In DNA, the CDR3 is TGCGCCAGCAGCCCCTCGGGGGCCTACGAGCAGTACTTC. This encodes CASSPSGAYEQYF. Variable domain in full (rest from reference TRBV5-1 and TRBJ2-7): KAGVTQTPRYLIKTRGQQVTLSCSPISGHRSVSWYQQTPGQGLQFLFEYFSETQRNKGNFPGRFSGRQFSNSRSEMNVSTLELGDSALYLCASSPSGAYEQYFGPGTRLTVT.

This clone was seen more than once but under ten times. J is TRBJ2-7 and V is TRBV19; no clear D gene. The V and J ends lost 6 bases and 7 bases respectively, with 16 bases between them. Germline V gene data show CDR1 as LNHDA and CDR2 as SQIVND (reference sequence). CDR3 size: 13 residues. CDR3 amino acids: CASSPDTLREQYF. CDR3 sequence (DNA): TGTGCCAGTAGCCCTGATACCCTCCGAGAGCAGTACTTC.

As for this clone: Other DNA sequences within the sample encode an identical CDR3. The CDR3, as DNA: TGTGCCAGCAGCTTAGTGCGTGATCAGCCCCAGCATTTT. Protein product: CASSLVRDQPQHF. The chain has TRBV7-9 and TRBJ1-5; D remains unclear. Germline CDR1 SEHNR, CDR2 FQNEAQ (reference sequence). This CDR3 spans 13 amino acids. Between the trimmed V and J ends, which lost 1 base and 5 bases, there was a span of 6 bases.

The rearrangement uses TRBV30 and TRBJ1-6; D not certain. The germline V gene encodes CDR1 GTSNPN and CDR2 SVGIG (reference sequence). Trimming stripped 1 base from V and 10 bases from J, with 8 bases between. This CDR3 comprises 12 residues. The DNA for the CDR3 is TGTGCCTGGAGTGCCCTTGAATCACCCCTCCACTTT. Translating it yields CAWSALESPLHF.

CDR3 sequence: CASIKTGRRKGYTF. For the CDR3, the DNA is TGTGCCAGCATTAAAACGGGCCGAAGGAAGGGCTACACCTTC. The rearrangement links TRBV28 to TRBJ1-2, with D uncertain. The CDR3 is 14 residues long. Germline-derived CDR1 and CDR2 are MDHEN and SYDVKM. V dropped 7 bases and J dropped 8 bases, with 20 bases sitting between them.

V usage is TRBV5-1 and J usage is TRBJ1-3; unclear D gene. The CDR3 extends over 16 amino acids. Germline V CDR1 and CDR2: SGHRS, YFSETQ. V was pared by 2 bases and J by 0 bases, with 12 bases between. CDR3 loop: CASSFTGPSSGNTIYF. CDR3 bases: TGCGCCAGCAGCTTTACCGGGCCTAGCTCTGGAAACACCATATATTTT.

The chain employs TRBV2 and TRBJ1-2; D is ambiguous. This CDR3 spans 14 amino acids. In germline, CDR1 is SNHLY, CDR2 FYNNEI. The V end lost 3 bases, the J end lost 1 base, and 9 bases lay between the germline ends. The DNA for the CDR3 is TGTGCCAGCAGTGAGAGGAGGGATAACTATGGCTACACCTTC. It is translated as CASSERRDNYGYTF. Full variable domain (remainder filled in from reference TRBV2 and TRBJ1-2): EPEVTQTPSHQVTQMGQEVILRCVPISNHLYFYWYRQILGQKVEFLVSFYNNEISEKSEIFDDQFSVERPDGSNFTLKIRSTKLEDSAMYFCASSERRDNYGYTFGSGTRLTVV.

CDR3 nucleotide sequence: TGTGCTAGTGGTTTGTCCCTGGTGAACACTGAAGCTTTCTTT. Translating gives CASGLSLVNTEAFF. The V gene is TRBV12-5, the J gene TRBJ1-1; D uncertain. CDR1 is LGHNT, CDR2 FRNRAP, per germline. V was pared by 2 bases and J by 0 bases, with 7 bases between. This CDR3 spans 14 amino acids.

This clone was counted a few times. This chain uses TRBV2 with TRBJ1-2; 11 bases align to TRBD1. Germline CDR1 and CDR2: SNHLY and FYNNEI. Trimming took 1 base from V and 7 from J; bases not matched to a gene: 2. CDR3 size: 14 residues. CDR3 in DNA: TGTGCCAGCAGTGAAGGGACAGGGGGCAGTGGCTACACCTTC. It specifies CASSEGTGGSGYTF.

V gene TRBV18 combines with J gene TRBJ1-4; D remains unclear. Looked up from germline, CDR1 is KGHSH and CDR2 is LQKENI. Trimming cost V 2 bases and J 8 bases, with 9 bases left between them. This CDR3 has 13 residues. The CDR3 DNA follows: TGTGCCAGCTCACCAAGTCTGGGGGAAAAACTGTTTTTT. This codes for CASSPSLGEKLFF.